This T cell receptor beta chain was captured by sequencing in a study of blood T cell repertoires in COVID-19. This clone was seen a handful of times. Clones were sequenced by immunoSEQ multiplex PCR, and TCRdb holds only the in-frame ones, with some missing. The sample lists some 320,000 clones, about 87% occurring once. The CDR3 has 15 residues. From germline, CDR1 is LGHNT and CDR2 FRNRAP. Trimming pared 1 base from V and 3 bases from J, leaving 12 bases between. The sample taken for sequencing was peripheral blood. V gene TRBV12-5 combines with J gene TRBJ1-1, with TRBD1 as a possible D gene (5 bases). This clonotype was obtained from a woman aged 45 to 65 who had recovered from COVID-19. In nucleotides, the CDR3 is TGTGCTAGTGGTTTGGCCGGCGGGGGTTACACTGAAGCTTTCTTT. This encodes CASGLAGGGYTEAFF.